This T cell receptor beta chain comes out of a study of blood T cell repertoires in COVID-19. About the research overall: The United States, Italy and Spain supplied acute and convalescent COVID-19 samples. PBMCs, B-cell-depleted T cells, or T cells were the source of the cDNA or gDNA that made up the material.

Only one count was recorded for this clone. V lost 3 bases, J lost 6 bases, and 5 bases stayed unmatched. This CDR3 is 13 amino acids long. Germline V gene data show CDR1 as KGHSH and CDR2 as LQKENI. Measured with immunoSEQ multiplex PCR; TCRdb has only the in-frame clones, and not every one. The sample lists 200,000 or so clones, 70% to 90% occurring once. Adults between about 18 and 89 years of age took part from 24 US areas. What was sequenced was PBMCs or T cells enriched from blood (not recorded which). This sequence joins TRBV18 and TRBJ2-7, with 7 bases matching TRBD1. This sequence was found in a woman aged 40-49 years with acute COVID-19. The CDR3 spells CASSPEQGSEQYF. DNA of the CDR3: TGTGCCAGCTCACCGGAACAGGGGAGCGAGCAGTACTTC.